This TCR beta chain was captured by sequencing in a study of blood T cells in healthy people across ages. This clonotype was counted once. The antigen remains unidentified. Using a J-beta primer mix together with a sample-barcoded 5' primer, a second PCR was run for roughly 7 to 12 cycles. TCRdb itself ran the 5' RACE reads through MiXCR, one entry per CDR3 protein. The sample lists roughly 720,000 distinct CDR3 sequences, 50% to 65% occurring once. With 7 bases removed from V and 2 bases from J, the gap between germline ends came to 9 bases. The CDR3 length is 13 residues. Germline loops: CDR1 KGHDR, CDR2 SFDVKD. Findings and caveats of the study: Investigators viewed diversity estimates from one million T cells as underestimates, the study reported.

This chain uses TRBV24-1 with TRBJ2-3; D ambiguous. The origin of this receptor is a man older than 75 in good health. The sequenced material came from blood. The CDR3 sequence is CATSKDFTDTQYF. DNA for the CDR3: TGTGCCACCAGCAAAGACTTCACAGATACGCAGTATTTT.